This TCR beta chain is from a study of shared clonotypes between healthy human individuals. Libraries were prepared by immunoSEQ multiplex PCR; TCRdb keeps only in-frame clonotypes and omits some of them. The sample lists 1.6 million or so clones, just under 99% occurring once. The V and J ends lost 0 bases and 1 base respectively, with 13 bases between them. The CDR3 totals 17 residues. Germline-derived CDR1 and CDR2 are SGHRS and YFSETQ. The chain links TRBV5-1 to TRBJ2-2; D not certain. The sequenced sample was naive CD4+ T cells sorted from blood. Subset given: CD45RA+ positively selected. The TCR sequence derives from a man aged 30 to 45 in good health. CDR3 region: CASSLGISSLNTGELFF. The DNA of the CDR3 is TGCGCCAGCAGCTTGGGGATTTCGTCCTTGAACACCGGGGAGCTGTTTTTT.